The rows below give T cell receptor beta chains drawn from one sample of a study of blood T cell repertoires in COVID-19. The table came from immunoSEQ multiplex PCR; TCRdb's copy has only in-frame clones and leaves some out. In the table there are 120,000 to 150,000 clones, under 90% of which are singletons. The source material was PBMCs or T cells enriched from blood (not recorded which). All receptors come from a man in his fifties in a cohort exposed to, infected with or recovered from COVID-19 (not recorded which). The CDR3 runs from the conserved cysteine through the conserved F or W. The D gene is left open where the match is weak. Size is omitted from some rows. Given values are once, few, many or a class for expanded clones.

>TRBV4-2|TRBJ2-7|TRBD2|few
TGTGCCAGCCGTCTAGCGGCCCCCTACGAGCAGTACTTC
CASRLAAPYEQYF
>TRBV6-6|TRBJ1-2|TRBD1|-
TGTGCCAGCAGTTACGGGGGGACAGACTATGGCTACACCTTC
CASSYGGTDYGYTF
>TRBV5-6|TRBJ2-7|-|-
TGTGCCAGCAGCAGAAGACAGCTCCAGAGGCGCGAGCAGTACTTC
CASSRRQLQRREQYF
>TRBV10-3|TRBJ1-6|TRBD1|-
TGTGCCATCAGCGACAGGGAGAATTCACCCCTCCACTTT
CAISDRENSPLHF
>TRBV5-1|TRBJ2-7|-|-
TGCGCCAGCAGGGGGCATATCTCCTACGAGCAGTACTTC
CASRGHISYEQYF
>TRBV24-1|TRBJ2-3|-|-
TGTGCCACCAGTTTCGCCGGTAACACAGATACGCAGTATTTT
CATSFAGNTDTQYF
>TRBV11-3|TRBJ1-1|TRBD1|-
TGTGCCAGCAGCTTGGGGACAGGGAAGGACACTGAAGCTTTCTTT
CASSLGTGKDTEAFF
>TRBV28|TRBJ1-6|-|-
TGTGCCAGCAGTTTACAGGCCTATAATTCACCCCTCCACTTT
CASSLQAYNSPLHF
>TRBV9|TRBJ1-2|-|-
TGTGCCAGCAGCGCTGACACTGGCTACACCTTC
CASSADTGYTF
>TRBV7-9|TRBJ2-1|-|-
TGTGCCAGCAGCGGCGAGGAGGGACACAATGAGCAGTTCTTC
CASSGEEGHNEQFF
>TRBV12-5|TRBJ2-1|-|-
TGTGCTAGTTTATTTGGAGGGCCTAATGGTGAGCAGTTCTTC
CASLFGGPNGEQFF
>TRBV18|TRBJ2-5|TRBD1|-
TGTGCCAGCTCACAGGGACAGGGGGTTTTGAAGACCCAGTACTTC
CASSQGQGVLKTQYF
>TRBV29-1|TRBJ2-2|-|-
TGCGGAGGAGGGCAGACCGGGGAGCTGTTTTTT
CGGGQTGELFF
>TRBV27|TRBJ2-5|-|-
TGTGCCAGCAGTCAAGGACAGTTCTTACAAGAGACCCAGTACTTC
CASSQGQFLQETQYF
>TRBV11-2|TRBJ2-3|-|-
TGTGCCAGCAGCACAGGCGTCCTTCCCACAGATACGCAGTATTTT
CASSTGVLPTDTQYF
>TRBV6-5|TRBJ1-6|-|-
TGTGCCAGCTTCAGGTCACAGAATAATTCACCCCTCCACTTT
CASFRSQNNSPLHF